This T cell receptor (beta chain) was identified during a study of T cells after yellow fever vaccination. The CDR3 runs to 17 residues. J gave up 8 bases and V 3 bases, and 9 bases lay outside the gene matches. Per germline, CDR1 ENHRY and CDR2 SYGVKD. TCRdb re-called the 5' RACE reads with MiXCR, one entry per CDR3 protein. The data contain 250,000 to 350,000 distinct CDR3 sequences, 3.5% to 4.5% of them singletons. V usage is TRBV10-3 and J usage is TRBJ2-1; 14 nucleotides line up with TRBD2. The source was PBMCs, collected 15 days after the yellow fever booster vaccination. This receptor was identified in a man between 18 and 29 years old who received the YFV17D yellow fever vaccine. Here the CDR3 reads CAISDGLAGGGGYEQFF. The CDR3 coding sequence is TGTGCCATCAGTGATGGACTAGCGGGGGGAGGAGGGTATGAGCAGTTCTTC.